This TCR beta chain was identified in a study of blood T cell repertoires in COVID-19. Study information: The United States, Italy and Spain provided the acute and convalescent COVID-19 samples. The cDNA or gDNA used as material had been derived from T cells, B-cell-depleted T cells, or PBMCs.

In the authors' methods: Estimation of nucleated cell counts relied on the amplification of reference gene primers. Profiling relied on immunoSEQ multiplex PCR, and the TCRdb table lists in-frame clones only, not all of them. V and J calls and clone size follow that table, whereas D and trimming were derived from the DNA. The sample shows roughly 330,000 clones, 80% to 90% of them seen only once. V was clipped by 4 bases and J by 4 bases, with 15 bases between them. The CDR3 spans 14 residues. CDR1 and CDR2 from the germline V gene are GTSNPN and SVGIG (reference sequence). Enrollment of patients from Seattle took place during active infection, with longitudinal follow-up. This clone was observed once.

The sequenced sample consisted of peripheral blood. This chain joins TRBV30 and TRBJ2-3, with D possibly TRBD1 on 7 matching bases. This sequence originates from a man aged 25 to 40 with COVID-19, enrolled during active disease. CDR3 DNA: TGTGCCTGGAAGTCAGGGGGGAAGGCAGATACGCAGTATTTT. Its translation is CAWKSGGKADTQYF. Complete variable domain (other parts from reference TRBV30 and TRBJ2-3): SQTIHQWPATLVQPVGSPLSLECTVEGTSNPNLYWYRQAAGRGLQLLFYSVGIGQISSEVPQNLSASRPQDRQFILSSKKLLLSDSGFYLCAWKSGGKADTQYFGPGTRLTVL.